This passage covers 7 T cell receptor beta chains from one sample sequenced in a study of radiation and T cells in renal cell carcinoma (dated by TCRdb to 2019 to 2021). The time point tag for this specimen amounts to: baseline pretreatment blood. The treatment or condition label of this sample denotes: 15 Gy SBRT to primary tumor, nephrectomy 4 weeks later. Library creation used the immunoSEQ multiplex PCR assay. Entries here come from immuneACCESS through TCRdb and include only in-frame sequences with V and J called. Some clones fail to appear in such tables; in the studies checked, an unresolved V gene covers under half of the shortfall, and the cause of the remainder is unknown. The sample includes roughly 120,000 clones, with approximately 82% observed a single time. The leading ten clones occupy approximately 3% of the sample. Sequencing used blood, obtained from a patient whose treatment included radiotherapy and nephrectomy. The receptors come from a woman aged 55-70 years with renal cell carcinoma.

This clone was recorded only once. This rearrangement joins TRBV10-3 to TRBJ2-1; 7 bases agree with TRBD1. The CDR3 runs to 15 residues. J was trimmed by 4 bases and V by 6 bases; bases with no gene match: 9. The germline V gene encodes CDR1 ENHRY and CDR2 SYGVKD. CDR3 residues: CAIRPGTDLYNEQFF. The CDR3 DNA follows: TGTGCCATCAGACCCGGGACAGACCTATACAATGAGCAGTTCTTC.

The chain joins TRBV7-6 to TRBJ1-3; no clear D gene. The CDR3 consists of 14 residues. Germline CDR1 SGHVS, CDR2 FNYEAQ. V was cut by 5 bases and J by 0 bases, with 8 bases left in between. In nucleotides, the CDR3 is TGTGCCAGCAGCCGGGGAGGCTCTGGAAACACCATATATTTT. Its protein is CASSRGGSGNTIYF.

The J gene is TRBJ2-5, the V gene TRBV10-3; D tentatively reads TRBD1 or TRBD2 (5 bases each). Trimming took off 6 bases at V and 5 bases at J, with 13 bases between the two ends. Germline-derived CDR1 and CDR2 are ENHRY and SYGVKD. The CDR3 loop spans 13 amino acids. CDR3 bases: TGTGCCATCAGGGCAGGGAGTCAGGAGACCCAGTACTTC. Amino acid sequence: CAIRAGSQETQYF.

V is TRBV6-5 and J is TRBJ1-1; D is undetermined. CDR1 is MNHEY, CDR2 SVGAGI, per germline. CDR3 length: 15 amino acids. The V gene lost 0 bases and the J gene lost 2 bases, with 10 bases spanning the gap. The CDR3 spells CASSYSAASNTEAFF. In DNA, the CDR3 is TGTGCCAGCAGTTACTCGGCAGCTAGTAACACTGAAGCTTTCTTT.

The CDR3 reads CASSFYMGGTEAFF. In nucleotides, the CDR3 is TGTGCCAGCAGCTTCTACATGGGCGGCACTGAAGCTTTCTTT. The chain combines TRBV5-5 with TRBJ1-1; D uncertain. The CDR3 loop spans 14 amino acids. Germline V gene data show CDR1 as SGHKS and CDR2 as YYEKEE (reference sequence). Trimming removed 2 bases from V and 4 bases from J, with 12 bases in between.

The J gene is TRBJ1-4, the V gene TRBV9, with D possibly TRBD1 on 5 matching bases. The germline V gene encodes CDR1 SGDLS and CDR2 YYNGEE. This CDR3 region has 16 residues. The germline V and J ends were trimmed by 0 bases and 0 bases, with 9 bases remaining between them. The CDR3 loop reads CASSVGGSATNEKLFF. In nucleotides, the CDR3 is TGTGCCAGCAGCGTAGGGGGGAGTGCAACTAATGAAAAACTGTTTTTT.

This rearrangement joins TRBV29-1 to TRBJ2-3; 7 bases align to TRBD2. There are 15 residues in the CDR3. J lost 7 bases, V lost 0 bases, and 10 bases had no gene match. Looked up from germline, CDR1 is SQVTM and CDR2 is ANQGSEA. As DNA, the CDR3 is TGCAGCGTTGAAGATCTCGGCGCGGGAGTTAATACGCAGTATTTT. Translation gives CSVEDLGAGVNTQYF.